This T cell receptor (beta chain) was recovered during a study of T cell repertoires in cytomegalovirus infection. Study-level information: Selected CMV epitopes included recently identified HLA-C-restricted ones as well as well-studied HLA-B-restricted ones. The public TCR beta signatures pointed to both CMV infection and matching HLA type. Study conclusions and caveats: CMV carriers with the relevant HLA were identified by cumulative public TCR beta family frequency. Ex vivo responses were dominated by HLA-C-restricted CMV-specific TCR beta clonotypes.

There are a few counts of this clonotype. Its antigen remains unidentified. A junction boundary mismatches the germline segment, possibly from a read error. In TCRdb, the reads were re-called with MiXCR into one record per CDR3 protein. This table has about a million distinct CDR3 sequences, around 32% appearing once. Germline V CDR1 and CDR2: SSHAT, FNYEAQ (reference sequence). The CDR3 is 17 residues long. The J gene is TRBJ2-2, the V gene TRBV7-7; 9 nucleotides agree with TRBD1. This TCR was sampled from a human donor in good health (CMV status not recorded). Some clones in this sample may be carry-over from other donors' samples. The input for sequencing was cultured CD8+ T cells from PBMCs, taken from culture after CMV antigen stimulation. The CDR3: CASSPGRTGALIGELFF. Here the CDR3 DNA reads TGTGCTAGCAGCCCAGGAAGGACAGGGGCTCTAATCGGGGAGCTGTTTTTT.